This T cell receptor beta chain was sequenced for a study of blood T cell repertoires in COVID-19 (dated by TCRdb to 2020 to 2022). For context, the study as a whole: Samples covering the acute and convalescent phases of COVID-19 were provided by collaborators in the United States, Italy and Spain. Subjects who had been exposed to COVID-19, were actively infected with it, or had recovered from it provided the deeply sampled blood TCRbeta repertoires that made up the dataset. The prospective study material was composed of cDNA or gDNA derived from T cells, B-cell-depleted T cells, or PBMCs. Samples were obtained from the ongoing ImmuneRACE study (first 160 participants) and from 1,254 subjects provided by 6 global collaborators. The repertoires were released in a freely available public database meant as a resource for research on the immune response to SARS-CoV-2. Sample metadata almost always included a de-identified subject ID, COVID-19 status, age in years and sex. HLA class I and class II types, where available, came from metadata supplied by the sample provider rather than from assay-based typing.

The collaborating institutions used their own protocols to collect whole blood in K2EDTA tubes. For TCRbeta analysis, collaborator samples were shipped as frozen whole blood, as isolated PBMCs, or as DNA extracted from either sample type. TCRbeta CDR3 regions were amplified from genomic DNA using the immunoSEQ Assay, a bias-controlled multiplex PCR. As for the original processing: The number of nucleated cells in each sample was estimated by amplification of reference gene primers within the assay. To quantify the absolute abundance of each unique TCRbeta CDR3 rearrangement, sequence reads were collapsed and filtered. For each sample, productive Simpson clonality was calculated by taking the square root of Simpson's diversity index across productive rearrangements. The immuneACCESS repertoire file appears here via TCRdb, limited to in-frame rearrangements. These files lack a portion of the clones; in checked studies, under half of the deficit traces to unresolved V genes, and the cause of the others is not known. For V, J and clone size, that table is used; D and trimming come from the DNA. Across this sample there are about 270,000 clones, with more than 70% seen only once. The ten largest clones represent about 2.5% of the sample.

The CDR3 runs 14 amino acids, cysteine and phenylalanine included. The DNA shown is the 42-base CDR3, in frame from base 1. Between the V and J ends, shortened by 1 base and 4 bases respectively, the junction contains 10 bases. CDR1 and CDR2, looked up from the germline V gene, are SGHAT and FQNNGV. As concerns this clone: Its antigen is not yet known. No base qualities exist here, and no much larger clone lies one base off it.

Points the paper makes about the study in general: The amount of clinical and demographic metadata varied by source and participant and was provided uncurated.

This TCR was recovered from a woman in her fifties or sixties with acute or convalescent COVID-19. Material for sequencing was peripheral blood. The chain is made from TRBV11-2 and TRBJ1-2, with no reliable assignment of the D segment. The CDR3 corresponds to CASSLAAGGYGYTF. The DNA is as follows: TGTGCCAGCAGCTTAGCGGCGGGTGGCTATGGCTACACCTTC.